The 14 T cell receptor beta chains given below trace back to one sample, sequenced in a study of cytomegalovirus exposure and HLA in healthy donors. Primers: 60 Vbeta forward and 13 Jbeta reverse. Here immunoSEQ multiplex PCR was the method, and the copy in TCRdb shows in-frame clones only, minus some. The sample has about 97,000 clones; roughly 74% are singletons. The sample comprised PBMCs. These TCRs come from a woman in her forties in good health and CMV-seronegative.

This clone was counted between two and nine times. CDR3 in amino acids: CASSPRGRPGNTIYF. The CDR3 DNA is TGTGCCAGCAGCCCCAGGGGGAGACCTGGAAACACCATATATTTT. The genes are TRBV6-5 and TRBJ1-3; TRBD1 agrees at 7 bases. This CDR3 spans 15 amino acids. Germline lookup yields CDR1 MNHEY and CDR2 SVGAGI. Trimming cost V 6 bases and J 2 bases; bases outside gene matches: 7.

The chain recombines TRBV19 with TRBJ2-2; 8 positions match TRBD1. Germline V gene data show CDR1 as LNHDA and CDR2 as SQIVND (reference sequence). The length of the CDR3 is 15 residues. J gave up 7 bases and V 4 bases, and 8 bases lay outside the gene matches. The CDR3 loop reads CASSTLDRVGGELFF. The CDR3 DNA reads TGTGCCAGTAGTACCTTGGACAGGGTTGGCGGGGAGCTGTTTTTT.

The J gene is TRBJ2-5, the V gene TRBV11-2; no firm D call. The germline V gene has CDR1 SGHAT and CDR2 FQNNGV. The germline V and J ends were trimmed by 4 bases and 5 bases, with 11 bases remaining between them. This CDR3 has 13 amino acids. For the CDR3, the DNA is TGTGCCAGCAGCTATGGTGAGGTGGAGACCCAGTACTTC. It yields the protein CASSYGEVETQYF.

This clone was found a few times. The V and J genes are TRBV15 and TRBJ2-1, with TRBD2 identical over 16 bases. Trimming cost V 5 bases and J 8 bases; bases outside gene matches: 6. Germline CDR1 reads LNHNV; CDR2 reads YYDKDF (reference sequence). The CDR3 is 16 residues long. The CDR3 DNA follows: TGTGCCACCAGCTCCGGGACTAGCGGGGGGGCCCATGAGCAGTTCTTC. It translates to CATSSGTSGGAHEQFF.

This clone showed up just a few times. Its ends do not fully match the called genes, so a read error is possible. The chain joins TRBV7-9 to TRBJ2-2; TRBD1 aligns across 9 bases. Germline CDR1 and CDR2: SEHNR and FQNEAQ (reference sequence). The CDR3 spans 18 residues. This CDR3 is CSSSLDRDRAENTGELFF. The CDR3, as DNA: TGTTCCAGCAGCTTAGATCGGGACAGGGCAGAGAACACCGGGGAGCTGTTTTTT.

This clone was observed a single time. This chain links TRBV5-5 with TRBJ2-7; tentatively, D is TRBD1 (5 bases). Germline lookup yields CDR1 SGHKS and CDR2 YYEKEE (reference sequence). V shed 5 bases and J shed 4 bases, with 10 bases lying between them. The CDR3 is 12 residues long. The CDR3 region has the DNA TGTGCCAGCAGATTGACAGATTACGAGCAGTACTTC. It specifies CASRLTDYEQYF.

The V gene is TRBV5-1, the J gene TRBJ2-7; D is possibly TRBD1 (6 bases). The V end was cut by 7 bases, the J end by 7 bases, with 21 bases between. In germline, CDR1 is SGHRS, CDR2 YFSETQ. This CDR3 region has 14 residues. DNA for the CDR3: TGCGCCAGCCGAGGGACAACCTCACTCGGGGAGCAGTACTTC. Protein sequence: CASRGTTSLGEQYF.

About this clone: The junction departs from germline at one end; a sequencing error may be responsible. V gene TRBV7-7 combines with J gene TRBJ2-5; the match to TRBD1 covers 10 bases. Per germline, CDR1 SSHAT and CDR2 FNYEAQ (reference sequence). The CDR3 is 14 residues long. The CDR3 sequence is CASSPWTGGETQYF. The DNA of the CDR3 is TGTGCTAGCAGCCCCTGGACAGGGGGAGAGACCCAGTACTTC. Full variable domain (remainder filled in from reference TRBV7-7 and TRBJ2-5): GAGVSQSPRYKVTKRGQDVTLRCDPISSHATLYWYQQALGQGPEFLTYFNYEAQPDKSGLPSDRFSAERPEGSISTLTIQRTEQRDSAMYRCASSPWTGGETQYFGPGTRLLVL.

V gene TRBV6-9 combines with J gene TRBJ1-5; D might be TRBD1 (6 bases). V lost 4 bases to trimming and J lost 6 bases, with 19 bases between them. The CDR3 contains 16 residues. Per germline, CDR1 MNHGY and CDR2 SVAAGI. CDR3 coding DNA: TGTGCCAGCAGTTCCCACCCAGGGGATGGGAGTCAGCCCCAGCATTTT. Translation: CASSSHPGDGSQPQHF.

The chain employs TRBV28 and TRBJ1-5, with D hard to call. The length of the CDR3 is 15 residues. V lost 6 bases and J 6 bases, leaving 18 bases between the germline ends. Germline V gene sequence: CDR1 MDHEN, CDR2 SYDVKM. CDR3 nucleotide sequence: TGTGCCAGCAGCCCAGCACACTCGGCGGGTCAGCCCCAGCATTTT. Its protein product is CASSPAHSAGQPQHF.

This clone appeared once. CDR3 DNA sequence: TGCGCCAGCGAATTTTTAGCGGGAGAAGAGACCCAGTACTTC. It encodes CASEFLAGEETQYF. The rearrangement joins TRBV5-1 to TRBJ2-5; 9 bases are shared with TRBD2. Looked up from germline, CDR1 is SGHRS and CDR2 is YFSETQ. Trimming took 7 bases from V and 3 from J; bases not matched to a gene: 7. The CDR3 extends over 14 amino acids.

The V and J genes are TRBV6-1 and TRBJ2-7; D remains ambiguous. V was clipped by 5 bases and J by 7 bases, with 12 bases between them. The germline gives CDR1 MNHNS, CDR2 SASEGT. This CDR3 has 12 amino acids. CDR3 coding DNA: TGTGCCAGCAGTTCCGCGCTGAGGGAGCAGTACTTC. Encoded protein: CASSSALREQYF.

Remarks on this clone: Germline is not matched at one junction end, which may reflect a read error. The genes are TRBV7-9 and TRBJ2-7; 8 bases are shared with TRBD2. Germline V lookup: CDR1 SEHNR, CDR2 FQNEAQ (reference sequence). The length of the CDR3 is 11 residues. As DNA, the CDR3 is TGTTCCAGCAGCCAAATAGCGGGACTGTACTTC. It encodes CSSSQIAGLYF.

The V gene is TRBV5-1, the J gene TRBJ1-1; D perhaps matches TRBD1 (6 bases). The CDR3 is made up of 15 amino acids. V was clipped by 1 base and J by 4 bases, with 14 bases between them. CDR1 is SGHRS, CDR2 YFSETQ, per germline. The DNA for the CDR3 is TGCGCCAGCAGCTTGACAGGGCAGGCTGGCACTGAAGCTTTCTTT. Its protein is CASSLTGQAGTEAFF.